Listed here are 15 T cell receptor beta chains from one sample, sequenced in a study of OX40 agonist ivuxolimab in advanced cancers. Libraries were prepared by immunoSEQ multiplex PCR; TCRdb keeps only in-frame clonotypes and omits some of them. Here the sample spans 20,000 to 30,000 clones, approximately 79% being singletons. Sequencing was performed on CD4+ or CD8+ T cells sorted from blood, taken in a trial of the OX40 agonist ivuxolimab. The receptors originated from an adult with an advanced solid tumor such as melanoma, head and neck, liver or kidney cancer.

The chain links TRBV7-7 to TRBJ2-7; D is ambiguous. The CDR3 is made up of 14 amino acids. V gave up 1 base and J gave up 0 bases, with 7 bases separating them. Germline V gene lookup returns CDR1 SSHAT and CDR2 FNYEAQ (reference sequence). The CDR3 loop reads CASSLEPSSYEQYF. The CDR3, as DNA: TGTGCCAGCAGCTTAGAGCCTAGCTCCTACGAGCAGTACTTC.

The chain links TRBV7-6 to TRBJ2-3, with D perhaps TRBD1 (7 bases). The CDR3 has 14 amino acids. Trimming cost V 2 bases and J 3 bases, with 9 bases left between them. Per germline, CDR1 SGHVS and CDR2 FNYEAQ. The DNA of the CDR3 is TGTGCCAGCAGCTTACCAGGGGGGACAGATACGCAGTATTTT. Protein sequence: CASSLPGGTDTQYF.

V usage is TRBV28 and J usage is TRBJ1-1; D remains unclear. The germline V and J ends were trimmed by 5 bases and 4 bases, with 14 bases remaining between them. Germline V lookup: CDR1 MDHEN, CDR2 SYDVKM. The CDR3 extends over 14 amino acids. CDR3 loop: CASSPALGGTEAFF. The CDR3 coding sequence is TGTGCCAGCAGTCCCGCCCTGGGTGGCACTGAAGCTTTCTTT.

The V call is TRBV11-2, the J call TRBJ2-7; D is unclear. CDR1 SGHAT and CDR2 FQNNGV come from the germline V gene. This CDR3 is built from 13 residues. Trimming stripped 1 base from V and 5 bases from J, with 9 bases between. In nucleotides, the CDR3 is TGTGCCAGCAGCTTAGTATTAGCCGACGAGCAGTACTTC. Protein: CASSLVLADEQYF.

The chain carries TRBV28 and TRBJ1-1, with D tentatively TRBD1 (5 bases). Germline CDR1 is MDHEN and CDR2 is SYDVKM. Deletions cut 4 bases from V and 1 base from J, with 16 bases between. This CDR3 has 16 amino acids. The CDR3 region has the DNA TGTGCCAGCAGTTCCCCCGTTCGGGGGAGGAACACTGAAGCTTTCTTT. Amino acid sequence: CASSSPVRGRNTEAFF. The whole variable domain, remainder taken from reference TRBV28 and TRBJ1-1, is DVKVTQSSRYLVKRTGEKVFLECVQDMDHENMFWYRQDPGLGLRLIYFSYDVKMKEKGDIPEGYSVSREKKERFSLILESASTNQTSMYLCASSSPVRGRNTEAFFGQGTRLTVV.

This chain links TRBV7-2 with TRBJ2-7; D gene uncertain. Germline V gene lookup returns CDR1 SGHTA and CDR2 FQGNSA. V shed 5 bases and J shed 6 bases, with 11 bases lying between them. The CDR3 is 12 residues long. The CDR3 bases are TGTGCCAGCAGCCAGACTTCTTTCGAGCAGTACTTC. The encoded protein is CASSQTSFEQYF.

This chain uses TRBV7-3 with TRBJ2-1, with D perhaps assigned TRBD1 or TRBD2 (6 bases each). CDR1 is SGHTA and CDR2 is FQGTGA in the germline V gene. The CDR3 has 13 residues. V was pared by 8 bases and J by 7 bases, with 15 bases between. The CDR3, as DNA: TGTGCCAGCGGGTGGGGGGCATGGAATGAGCAGTTCTTC. Amino acid sequence: CASGWGAWNEQFF.

The chain links TRBV18 to TRBJ2-1; TRBD2 matches 7 bases. CDR3 length: 14 residues. Germline V lookup: CDR1 KGHSH, CDR2 LQKENI. The trim removed 7 bases at V and 7 bases at J, leaving 10 bases unmatched. The CDR3 loop reads CASFIGGFRNEQFF. CDR3 DNA: TGTGCCAGCTTCATCGGGGGGTTCCGTAATGAGCAGTTCTTC.

This chain joins TRBV15 and TRBJ1-2, with D perhaps matching TRBD1 (5 bases). This CDR3 is 16 amino acids long. CDR1 and CDR2 from the germline V gene are LNHNV and YYDKDF (reference sequence). With 5 bases removed from V and 8 bases from J, the gap between germline ends came to 24 bases. The CDR3 region has the DNA TGTGCCACCAGCGGCGAGACAGACTTTTACACGGAGGGCTACACCTTC. Translated: CATSGETDFYTEGYTF. The full variable domain, with the rest looked up from reference TRBV15 and TRBJ1-2, is DAMVIQNPRYQVTQFGKPVTLSCSQTLNHNVMYWYQQKSSQAPKLLFHYYDKDFNNEADTPDNFQSRRPNTSFCFLDIRSPGLGDTAMYLCATSGETDFYTEGYTFGSGTRLTVV.

This chain links TRBV11-2 with TRBJ1-5; D gene ambiguous. Trimming shortened V by 0 bases and J by 0 bases, and 3 bases separated the two germline ends. The CDR3 is made up of 14 amino acids. Per germline, CDR1 SGHAT and CDR2 FQNNGV. CDR3 bases: TGTGCCAGCAGCTTAGAATTTAGCAATCAGCCCCAGCATTTT. Its protein is CASSLEFSNQPQHF.

The chain employs TRBV27 and TRBJ2-7, with a possible D match to TRBD1 (6 bases). The CDR3 runs to 13 residues. V was clipped by 6 bases and J by 1 base, with 10 bases between them. From germline, CDR1 is MNHEY and CDR2 SMNVEV (reference sequence). The CDR3 loop is CASSHRASYEQYF. The CDR3, as DNA: TGTGCCAGCAGCCACAGGGCTTCCTACGAGCAGTACTTC.

This chain links TRBV5-8 with TRBJ2-3, with D perhaps matching TRBD2 (5 bases). V was pared by 0 bases and J by 0 bases, with 14 bases between. The CDR3 totals 17 residues. Per germline, CDR1 SGHTS and CDR2 YDEGEE. The CDR3 loop is CASSLALPGSSTDTQYF. The CDR3 bases are TGTGCCAGCAGCTTGGCCCTCCCGGGATCCAGCACAGATACGCAGTATTTT.

In its sample, this clone is medium-sized. J is TRBJ1-6 and V is TRBV2; D unresolved. Germline V gives CDR1 SNHLY, CDR2 FYNNEI. There are 14 residues in the CDR3. Trimming pared 4 bases from V and 4 bases from J, leaving 8 bases between. The CDR3 sequence: CASSGADYNSPLHF. CDR3 coding DNA: TGTGCCAGCAGTGGGGCAGATTATAATTCACCCCTCCACTTT.

This clone was found a few times. The same CDR3 arises from other DNA sequences in this sample as well. The gene calls are TRBV30 and TRBJ1-3, with D possibly matching TRBD1 (6 bases). Germline assignment: CDR1 GTSNPN and CDR2 SVGIG (reference sequence). Trimming pared 4 bases from V and 0 bases from J, leaving 10 bases between. This CDR3 is 14 amino acids long. CDR3 nucleotides: TGTGCCTGGACCGGACAGTACTCTGGAAACACCATATATTTT. It yields the protein CAWTGQYSGNTIYF.

The V call is TRBV7-2, the J call TRBJ2-5, with 13 bases identical to TRBD2. CDR1 SGHTA and CDR2 FQGNSA come from the germline V gene. J was trimmed by 1 base and V by 5 bases; bases with no gene match: 1. The CDR3 sequence is 15 residues long. Written as DNA, the CDR3 is TGTGCCAGCAGCCGACTAGCGGGGGGCCAAGAGACCCAGTACTTC. Translating it yields CASSRLAGGQETQYF.